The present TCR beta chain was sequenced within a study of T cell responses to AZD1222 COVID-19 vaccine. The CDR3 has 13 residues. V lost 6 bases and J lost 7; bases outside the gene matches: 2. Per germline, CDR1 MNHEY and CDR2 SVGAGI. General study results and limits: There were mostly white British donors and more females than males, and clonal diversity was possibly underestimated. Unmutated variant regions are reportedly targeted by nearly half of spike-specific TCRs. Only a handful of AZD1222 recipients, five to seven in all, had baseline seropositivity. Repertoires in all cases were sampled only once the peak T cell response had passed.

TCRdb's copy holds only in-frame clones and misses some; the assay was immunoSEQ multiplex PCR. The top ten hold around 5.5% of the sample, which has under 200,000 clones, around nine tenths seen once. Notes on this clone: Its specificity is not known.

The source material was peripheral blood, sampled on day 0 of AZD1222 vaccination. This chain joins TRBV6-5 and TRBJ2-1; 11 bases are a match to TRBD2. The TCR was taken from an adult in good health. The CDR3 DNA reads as TGTGCCAGCAGAACTAGCGGGGGAAATGAGCAGTTCTTC. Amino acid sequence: CASRTSGGNEQFF.